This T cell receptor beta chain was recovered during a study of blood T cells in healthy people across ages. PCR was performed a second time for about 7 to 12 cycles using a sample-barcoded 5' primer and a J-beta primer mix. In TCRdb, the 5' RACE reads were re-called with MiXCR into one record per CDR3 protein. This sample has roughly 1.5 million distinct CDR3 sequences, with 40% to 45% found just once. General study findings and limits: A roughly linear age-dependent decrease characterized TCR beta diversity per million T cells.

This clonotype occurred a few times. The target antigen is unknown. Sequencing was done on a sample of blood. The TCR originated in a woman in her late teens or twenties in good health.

The CDR3 spells CASRGRWGYGYTF. The CDR3 bases are TGTGCCAGCCGGGGGAGGTGGGGCTATGGCTACACCTTC. The chain joins TRBV28 to TRBJ1-2; maybe TRBD1 (5 bases). The CDR3 is 13 residues long. The germline V and J ends were trimmed by 8 bases and 4 bases, with 14 bases remaining between them. Germline-derived CDR1 and CDR2 are MDHEN and SYDVKM.